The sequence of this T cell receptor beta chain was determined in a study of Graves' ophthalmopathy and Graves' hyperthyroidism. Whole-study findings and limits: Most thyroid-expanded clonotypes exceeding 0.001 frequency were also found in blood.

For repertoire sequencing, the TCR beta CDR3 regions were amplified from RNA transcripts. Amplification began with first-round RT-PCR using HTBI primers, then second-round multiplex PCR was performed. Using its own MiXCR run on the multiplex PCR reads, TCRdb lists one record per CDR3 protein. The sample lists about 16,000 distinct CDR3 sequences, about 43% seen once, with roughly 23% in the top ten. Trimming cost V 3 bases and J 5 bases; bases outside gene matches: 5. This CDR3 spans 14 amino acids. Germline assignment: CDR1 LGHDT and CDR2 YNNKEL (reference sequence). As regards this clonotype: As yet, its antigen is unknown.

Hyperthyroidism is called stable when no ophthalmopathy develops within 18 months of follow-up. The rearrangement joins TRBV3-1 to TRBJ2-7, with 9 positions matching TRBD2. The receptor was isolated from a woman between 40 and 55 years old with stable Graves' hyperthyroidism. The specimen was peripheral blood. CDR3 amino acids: CASSQGSSGDEQYF. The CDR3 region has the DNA TGTGCCAGCAGCCAGGGCTCTAGCGGGGACGAGCAGTACTTC.